The 24 T cell receptor beta chains presented below share a single source sample, sequenced in a study of cytomegalovirus exposure and HLA in healthy donors. 13 Jbeta primers and 60 Vbeta primers were used for the PCR. Method: immunoSEQ multiplex PCR; TCRdb's copy keeps in-frame clones and lacks some. This sample has 200,000 to 300,000 clones, with about 81% found just once. Sequenced sample: PBMCs. Receptors originate from a woman between 40 and 55 years old in good health and CMV-seropositive.

The rearrangement uses TRBV19 and TRBJ1-2; possibly TRBD1 for D (6 bases). V lost 3 bases and J 8 bases, leaving 13 bases between the germline ends. The CDR3 runs to 13 residues. Germline V gene lookup returns CDR1 LNHDA and CDR2 SQIVND (reference sequence). As DNA, the CDR3 is TGTGCCAGTAGTATGCACAGGGCCCGGGGCTACACCTTC. Its protein product is CASSMHRARGYTF.

The chain recombines TRBV28 with TRBJ2-1; tentative D call: TRBD2 (6 bases). CDR3 size: 16 residues. Trimming took off 6 bases at V and 4 bases at J, with 19 bases between the two ends. Germline lookup yields CDR1 MDHEN and CDR2 SYDVKM. The CDR3 is CASRYPLGTGYNEQFF. The CDR3 DNA follows: TGTGCCAGCAGATATCCTCTCGGGACTGGATACAATGAGCAGTTCTTC.

The J gene is TRBJ2-3, the V gene TRBV29-1, with D perhaps TRBD2 (5 bases). V dropped 2 bases and J dropped 14 bases, with 20 bases sitting between them. The CDR3 is 13 residues long. Germline V lookup: CDR1 SQVTM, CDR2 ANQGSEA. CDR3 region: CSVERGSDFRRYF. CDR3 bases: TGCAGCGTTGAACGAGGTAGCGACTTCCGGCGGTATTTT.

The CDR3 reads CASSLTPTGYSYEQYF. The CDR3 DNA is TGTGCCAGCAGTTTAACCCCCACAGGGTACTCCTACGAGCAGTACTTC. The V and J genes are TRBV27 and TRBJ2-7; D may be TRBD1 (6 bases). The V gene's germline CDR1 is MNHEY and CDR2 SMNVEV (reference sequence). The CDR3 spans 16 residues. The V and J ends lost 2 bases and 0 bases respectively, with 14 bases between them.

This rearrangement joins TRBV7-9 to TRBJ1-1; D call uncertain. V gave up 7 bases and J gave up 6 bases, with 18 bases separating them. Per germline, CDR1 SEHNR and CDR2 FQNEAQ (reference sequence). This CDR3 region has 14 residues. CDR3 sequence reads: CASISPGRTAEAFF. CDR3 sequence (DNA): TGTGCCAGCATCAGTCCGGGGAGGACCGCTGAAGCTTTCTTT.

This chain's CDR3 is CASSYSTGGNQPQHF. Written as DNA, the CDR3 is TGTGCCAGCAGTTACTCGACGGGAGGCAATCAGCCCCAGCATTTT. The V and J genes are TRBV6-5 and TRBJ1-5, with D uncertain. The V end lost 0 bases, the J end lost 2 bases, and 8 bases lay between the germline ends. CDR3 size: 15 residues. Germline V gives CDR1 MNHEY, CDR2 SVGAGI.

The chain combines TRBV7-9 with TRBJ1-3; D not resolved. The CDR3 has 12 amino acids. Germline V gene lookup returns CDR1 SEHNR and CDR2 FQNEAQ (reference sequence). V was cut by 8 bases and J by 3 bases, with 8 bases left in between. CDR3 sequence (DNA): TGTGCCAGCGGCACCGTTGGAAACACCATATATTTT. It codes for CASGTVGNTIYF.

The CDR3 region has the DNA TGTGCCAGCAGTCGGCGGGAGGCCTACAATGAGCAGTTCTTC. Its translation: CASSRREAYNEQFF. The chain couples TRBV6-5 to TRBJ2-1; the match to TRBD2 covers 8 bases. Germline trimming cut 5 bases from V and 2 bases from J; bases unmatched to any gene: 2. This CDR3 has 14 amino acids. Germline CDR1 MNHEY, CDR2 SVGAGI.

This clone was observed a few times. The genes are TRBV20-1 and TRBJ1-2; D is unclear. The germline gives CDR1 DFQATT, CDR2 SNEGSKA (reference sequence). V gave up 7 bases and J gave up 7 bases, with 13 bases separating them. CDR3 length: 11 residues. Here the CDR3 reads CSDKSGSGYTF. The CDR3 DNA follows: TGCAGTGATAAATCCGGGAGTGGCTACACCTTC.

This clone has a handful of counts. The chain has TRBV7-6 and TRBJ1-3; the match to TRBD1 covers 10 bases. This CDR3 is 17 amino acids long. The ends lost 5 bases at V and 0 bases at J; junction bases unmatched: 7. CDR1 and CDR2 from the germline V gene are SGHVS and FNYEAQ. CDR3 coding DNA: TGTGCCAGCAGCCGGGACAGGGGTTCCTCCTCTGGAAACACCATATATTTT. This translates into CASSRDRGSSSGNTIYF.

V gene TRBV5-1 combines with J gene TRBJ2-1; D call uncertain. Trimming removed 7 bases from V and 3 bases from J, with 8 bases in between. CDR1 and CDR2 (germline): SGHRS, YFSETQ. The CDR3 extends over 12 amino acids. CDR3 residues: CASSPGYNEQFF. In DNA, the CDR3 is TGCGCCAGCTCCCCCGGCTACAATGAGCAGTTCTTC.

The rearrangement uses TRBV7-2 and TRBJ1-2; TRBD1 aligns across 9 bases. Germline assignment: CDR1 SGHTA and CDR2 FQGNSA. With V trimmed by 5 bases and J by 0 bases, 4 bases remained unmatched. The CDR3 spans 15 residues. The CDR3 loop reads CASSTTGGSNYGYTF. CDR3 DNA sequence: TGTGCCAGCAGCACTACAGGGGGCTCTAACTATGGCTACACCTTC. Variable domain in full (rest from reference TRBV7-2 and TRBJ1-2): GAGVSQSPSNKVTEKGKDVELRCDPISGHTALYWYRQSLGQGLEFLIYFQGNSAPDKSGLPSDRFSAERTGGSVSTLTIQRTQQEDSAVYLCASSTTGGSNYGYTFGSGTRLTVV.

The V gene is TRBV7-6, the J gene TRBJ2-7, with D possibly matching TRBD1 (6 bases). The CDR3 is 14 residues long. Per the germline V gene, CDR1 is SGHVS and CDR2 is FNYEAQ. V was trimmed by 0 bases and J by 4 bases, leaving 10 bases between them. CDR3 nucleotides: TGTGCCAGCAGCTTAGCGCCAGGGGAGTACGAGCAGTACTTC. Translating it yields CASSLAPGEYEQYF.

The chain couples TRBV5-4 to TRBJ2-7, with 7 nucleotides matching TRBD2. Germline-derived CDR1 and CDR2 are SGHNT and YYREEE (reference sequence). After removal of 3 bases from V and 4 bases from J, the junction contained 10 bases not matched to a gene. The CDR3 sequence is 15 residues long. The CDR3 protein is CASSSGGGEGYEQYF. The CDR3 region has the DNA TGTGCCAGCAGCTCAGGTGGGGGGGAAGGATACGAGCAGTACTTC.

This sequence joins TRBV29-1 and TRBJ2-5, with 9 bases lining up with TRBD2. From germline, CDR1 is SQVTM and CDR2 ANQGSEA. V shed 6 bases and J 3 bases; nucleotides not matched to a gene: 8. The CDR3 covers 14 residues. CDR3 protein: CSVGGGGAKETQYF. The CDR3 nucleotides read TGCAGCGTGGGGGGCGGGGGGGCCAAAGAGACCCAGTACTTC.

The rearrangement links TRBV5-1 to TRBJ2-5; no clear D. The V end lost 2 bases, the J end lost 2 bases, and 10 bases lay between the germline ends. From germline, CDR1 is SGHRS and CDR2 YFSETQ. The CDR3 has 14 amino acids. The CDR3 DNA reads as TGCGCCAGCAGCTTCCATAGTCAACAAGAGACCCAGTACTTC. Amino acids: CASSFHSQQETQYF.

This clone was picked up a small number of times. This chain uses TRBV6-1 with TRBJ2-7, with D perhaps TRBD1 (6 bases). This CDR3 contains 13 residues. The germline V gene encodes CDR1 MNHNS and CDR2 SASEGT. V lost 11 bases and J lost 0, with 14 bases in between. The CDR3 here is CAFRQEPSYEQYF. The CDR3 bases are TGTGCCTTCCGACAGGAGCCCTCCTACGAGCAGTACTTC.

This clone was seen a handful of times. The J gene is TRBJ2-1, the V gene TRBV4-2; 7 bases align to TRBD2. CDR3 length: 16 residues. Germline V gives CDR1 LGHNA, CDR2 YNFKEQ. V trimming: 4 bases; J trimming: 0 bases; junction bases outside the gene matches: 6. The CDR3: CASSRMGGGSYNEQFF. For the CDR3, the DNA is TGTGCCAGCAGCCGAATGGGGGGGGGCTCCTACAATGAGCAGTTCTTC.

The V gene is TRBV4-2, the J gene TRBJ2-1; TRBD1 aligns across 11 bases. Germline loops: CDR1 LGHNA, CDR2 YNFKEQ. This CDR3 is 15 amino acids long. J lost 10 bases, V lost 0 bases, and 5 bases had no gene match. The CDR3 spells CASSQEGTGGREQFF. The CDR3 bases are TGTGCCAGCAGCCAAGAAGGGACAGGGGGAAGGGAGCAGTTCTTC.

This chain links TRBV30 with TRBJ2-7; D is perhaps TRBD1 (6 bases). The CDR3 spans 13 residues. Germline V CDR1 and CDR2: GTSNPN, SVGIG (reference sequence). V lost 2 bases and J 4 bases, leaving 12 bases between the germline ends. CDR3 DNA sequence: TGTGCCTGGAGTCCCGGGACATTTTACGAGCAGTACTTC. As protein: CAWSPGTFYEQYF.

The chain combines TRBV7-9 with TRBJ2-5; the D gene is possibly TRBD2 (5 bases). Trimming took 5 bases from V and 3 from J, leaving 19 bases between them. Looked up from germline, CDR1 is SEHNR and CDR2 is FQNEAQ (reference sequence). The CDR3 runs to 16 residues. CDR3 DNA: TGTGCCAGCAGCCCCCCGAGGGTCCGTCGAAAAGAGACCCAGTACTTC. Its translation: CASSPPRVRRKETQYF.

The CDR3 region has the DNA TGTGCCATCAGTGAGTCCACAGGGTCTGGGGAAAAACTGTTTTTT. It is translated as CAISESTGSGEKLFF. The chain combines TRBV10-3 with TRBJ1-4; weak D call: TRBD1 (6 bases). V lost 0 bases and J 8 bases, leaving 13 bases between the germline ends. Germline assignment: CDR1 ENHRY and CDR2 SYGVKD. The length of the CDR3 is 15 residues.

The rearrangement links TRBV25-1 to TRBJ2-2, with 8 bases that match TRBD1. Germline V gene sequence: CDR1 MGHDK, CDR2 SYGVNS. CDR3 length equals 16 residues. V shed 1 base, J shed 4 bases, and the junction held 5 bases outside the gene matches. The CDR3 nucleotides are TGTGCCAGCAGTGAATTAGGAGGACAGGGCACCGGGGAGCTGTTTTTT. Translation gives CASSELGGQGTGELFF. Full variable domain (missing parts from reference TRBV25-1 and TRBJ2-2): EADIYQTPRYLVIGTGKKITLECSQTMGHDKMYWYQQDPGMELHLIHYSYGVNSTEKGDLSSESTVSRIRTEHFPLTLESARPSHTSQYLCASSELGGQGTGELFFGEGSRLTVL.

The J gene is TRBJ1-1, the V gene TRBV5-1; the D gene is possibly TRBD1 (5 bases). This CDR3 is 13 amino acids long. CDR1 is SGHRS, CDR2 YFSETQ, per germline. Trimming took 5 bases from V and 5 from J, leaving 13 bases between them. CDR3 protein: CASSRTGGTEAFF. Here the CDR3 DNA reads TGCGCCAGCAGTCGGACCGGGGGGACTGAAGCTTTCTTT.